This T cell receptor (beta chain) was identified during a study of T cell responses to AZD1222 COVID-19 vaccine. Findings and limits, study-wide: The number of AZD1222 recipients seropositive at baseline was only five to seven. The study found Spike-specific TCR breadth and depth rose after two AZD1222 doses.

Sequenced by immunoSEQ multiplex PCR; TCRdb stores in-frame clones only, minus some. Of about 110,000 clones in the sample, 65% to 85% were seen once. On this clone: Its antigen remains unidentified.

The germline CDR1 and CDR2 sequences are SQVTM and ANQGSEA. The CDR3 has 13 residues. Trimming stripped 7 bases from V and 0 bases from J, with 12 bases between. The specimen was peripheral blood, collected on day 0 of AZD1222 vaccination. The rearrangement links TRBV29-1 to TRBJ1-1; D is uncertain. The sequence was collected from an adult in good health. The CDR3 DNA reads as TGCAGCGGCCGAGAAATTCTGAACACTGAAGCTTTCTTT. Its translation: CSGREILNTEAFF.